The 9 T cell receptor beta chains below come from one sample, sequenced in a study of blood T cell repertoires in COVID-19. The table came from immunoSEQ multiplex PCR; TCRdb's copy has only in-frame clones and leaves some out. Of some 450,000 clones in the sample, about 87% are singletons; the top ten hold around 12%. The sequenced sample consisted of peripheral blood. These receptors all come from a woman aged 50 to 60 with COVID-19, enrolled during active disease.

This chain uses TRBV20-1 with TRBJ1-1; D possibly corresponds to TRBD1 (5 bases). The V end was cut by 3 bases, the J end by 3 bases, with 17 bases between. This CDR3 has 15 residues. In germline, CDR1 is DFQATT, CDR2 SNEGSKA (reference sequence). CDR3 nucleotides: TGCAGTGCTAGTTTAGGGGTTCTTCGATACACTGAAGCTTTCTTT. It encodes CSASLGVLRYTEAFF.

The CDR3 DNA reads TGTGCCAGCAGTTTAACGATAGGACAGGTTCAAGAGACCCAGTACTTC. The encoded protein is CASSLTIGQVQETQYF. The chain is built from TRBV28 and TRBJ2-5; 7 bases align to TRBD1. Germline-derived CDR1 and CDR2 are MDHEN and SYDVKM. The CDR3 is 16 residues long. With 2 bases clipped from V and 2 bases from J, the junction kept 8 bases outside the gene matches.

This sequence joins TRBV4-1 and TRBJ2-1, with TRBD2 matching 13 bases. Germline CDR1 MGHRA, CDR2 YSYEKL. The CDR3 sequence is 18 residues long. V lost 3 bases to trimming and J lost 4 bases; unmatched junction nucleotides: 9. The CDR3 loop reads CASSQYSLTSGGYNEQFF. The CDR3 DNA follows: TGCGCCAGCAGCCAGTATTCCTTGACTAGCGGGGGGTACAATGAGCAGTTCTTC.

This sequence joins TRBV29-1 and TRBJ2-3; D remains ambiguous. Trimming removed 8 bases at V and 2 bases at J, with 17 bases between. Germline CDR1 SQVTM, CDR2 ANQGSEA. The CDR3 is 14 residues long. The CDR3 nucleotides read TGCAGCTCTGGAAAGCCAGGAACCACAGATACGCAGTATTTT. Protein product: CSSGKPGTTDTQYF.

This chain joins TRBV5-1 and TRBJ2-7; 8 bases are shared with TRBD1. V lost 5 bases, J lost 0 bases, and 4 bases stayed unmatched. There are 14 residues in the CDR3. In germline, CDR1 is SGHRS, CDR2 YFSETQ. CDR3 in amino acids: CASRTGVSSYEQYF. CDR3 DNA sequence: TGCGCCAGCAGGACAGGGGTAAGCTCCTACGAGCAGTACTTC.

This clone was observed once. The chain links TRBV30 to TRBJ2-6; the D gene is possibly TRBD2 (7 bases). V dropped 8 bases and J dropped 2 bases, with 16 bases sitting between them. The CDR3 spans 15 residues. CDR1 is GTSNPN and CDR2 is SVGIG in the germline V gene (reference sequence). CDR3 nucleotide sequence: TGTGCCATGCTGGGGGGGGCAACTGGGGCCAACGTCCTGACTTTC. Protein product: CAMLGGATGANVLTF.

The rearrangement links TRBV5-1 to TRBJ1-2; D ambiguous. V dropped 1 base and J dropped 7 bases, with 11 bases sitting between them. The CDR3 contains 13 residues. Germline V gene lookup returns CDR1 SGHRS and CDR2 YFSETQ. CDR3 sequence: CASSLNTVGGYTF. The CDR3 region has the DNA TGCGCCAGCAGCTTGAACACAGTCGGTGGCTACACCTTC.

This chain connects TRBV5-6 to TRBJ2-7; 7 bases fit TRBD2. The V gene end was trimmed by 2 bases and the J gene end by 2 bases; junction bases not matched to a gene: 4. The CDR3 consists of 14 residues. Looked up from germline, CDR1 is SGHDT and CDR2 is YYEEEE. The chain's CDR3 is CASSFTSGAYEQYF. As DNA, the CDR3 is TGTGCCAGCAGCTTTACGAGCGGGGCCTACGAGCAGTACTTC. Complete variable domain (other parts from reference TRBV5-6 and TRBJ2-7): DAGVTQSPTHLIKTRGQQVTLRCSPKSGHDTVSWYQQALGQGPQFIFQYYEEEERQRGNFPDRFSGHQFPNYSSELNVNALLLGDSALYLCASSFTSGAYEQYFGPGTRLTVT.

This clone was seen only once. The chain has TRBV7-8 and TRBJ2-7, with D possibly matching TRBD1 (6 bases). The germline V gene has CDR1 SGHVS and CDR2 FQNEAQ. CDR3 length: 16 amino acids. Trimming stripped 1 base from V and 2 bases from J, with 15 bases between. The DNA for the CDR3 is TGTGCCAGCAGCTTAGGGGGGTCAGGGGTGACCTACGAGCAGTACTTC. It yields the protein CASSLGGSGVTYEQYF.